This paragraph covers one TCR beta chain sequence. Its antigen is still unknown. Between the trimmed V and J ends, which lost 4 bases and 4 bases, there was a span of 11 bases. Germline CDR1 and CDR2: SQVTM and ANQGSEA. This CDR3 region has 12 residues. This sample was taken from a study of cytomegalovirus exposure and HLA in healthy donors. Study overall: Genetic ancestry analysis placed approximately 78% of the 398 donors that were genotyped in the Caucasian-associated cluster. Whole-study findings and limits: Cytomegalovirus association was assigned to some 160 TCR beta chains. Later, TCR association rates were found to vary by HLA locus, highest for DRB1 and lowest for HLA-C. There were a few CMV-associated chains whose specificity for CMV antigens was confirmed in vitro.

PCR amplification relied on 60 Vbeta primers (plus 13 Jbeta primers). Clones were sequenced by immunoSEQ multiplex PCR, and TCRdb holds only the in-frame ones, with some missing. The repertoire has 150,000 to 200,000 clones, around 80% of them found once; the top ten carry less than 2%. This rearrangement joins TRBV29-1 to TRBJ2-7; D possibly corresponds to TRBD1 (6 bases). This clonotype originated in a woman aged 25 to 39 in good health and CMV-seronegative. Material: PBMCs. CDR3 amino acids: CSVGGRIYEQYF. CDR3 bases: TGCAGCGTTGGGGGGCGCATTTACGAGCAGTACTTC.